This T cell receptor (beta chain) was captured in a study of technical replicates of blood from four donors (dated by TCRdb to about 2017). Libraries were prepared through the immunoSEQ multiplex PCR assay. TCRdb provides this immuneACCESS table in a form limited to in-frame rearrangements. Some clones are lacking; in checked studies, under half of them reflect an unresolved V gene, and why the rest are absent is not known. A total of 65,000 to 80,000 clones appear in this sample, 95% to 98% of them only once. The ten largest clones take up approximately 0.21% of the sample. Note on this clone: Its antigen remains undetermined. No clone much larger than this one lies a single base away; base qualities are absent.

The V and J ends are trimmed by 11 bases and 2 bases, leaving 15 bases between them. The CDR3 starts with the cysteine, ends with the phenylalanine, and has 13 residues. Kept here is only the CDR3 DNA, which spans 39 bases and is read in frame from base 1. CDR1 is given as MNHNS and CDR2 as SASEGT, both from the germline V gene. Sequenced: T cells isolated from PBMCs. The clonotype comes from a human donor in good health. The chain is assembled from TRBV6-1 and TRBJ1-1; a confident D gene designation cannot be given. The CDR3 region reads CAALAWVNTEAFF. The sequence in DNA is TGTGCCGCCTTAGCGTGGGTAAACACTGAAGCTTTCTTT.